A selection of T cell receptor beta chains follows, all from one sample in a study of T cell responses to AZD1222 COVID-19 vaccine. Sequenced by immunoSEQ multiplex PCR; TCRdb stores in-frame clones only, minus some. The sample includes about 160,000 clones, 88% of them seen just once. Specimen: peripheral blood, collected on day 0 of AZD1222 vaccination. The origin of the receptors is an adult in good health. The CDR3 runs from the conserved cysteine through the conserved F or W. D genes are given only for firm matches. The size field is filled for only some rows; it gives once, few, many or a size class.

d_call: TRBD1; j_call: TRBJ1-1; clone_size: -; v_call: TRBV7-2; cdr3_nt: TGTGCCAGCAGCTTCGGGACAGGGGCGAACACTGAAGCTTTCTTT; cdr3_aa: CASSFGTGANTEAFF
d_call: -; j_call: TRBJ1-1; clone_size: -; v_call: TRBV7-8; cdr3_nt: TGTGCCAGCAGCTTATCTCGGTACACTGAAGCTTTCTTT; cdr3_aa: CASSLSRYTEAFF
d_call: -; j_call: TRBJ2-2; clone_size: -; v_call: TRBV5-4; cdr3_nt: TGTGCCAGCAGCTTGCCGGAGCGACGGGAGCTGTTTTTT; cdr3_aa: CASSLPERRELFF
d_call: TRBD1; j_call: TRBJ2-7; clone_size: -; v_call: TRBV5-1; cdr3_nt: TGCGCCAGCAGCTTGGCGGAGGACAGGGCCTACGAGCAGTACTTC; cdr3_aa: CASSLAEDRAYEQYF
d_call: TRBD1; j_call: TRBJ1-4; clone_size: -; v_call: TRBV5-8; cdr3_nt: TGTGCCAGCAGCGCAACCGGGACAGGGAGTGAAAAACTGTTTTTT; cdr3_aa: CASSATGTGSEKLFF
d_call: TRBD1; j_call: TRBJ1-3; clone_size: once; v_call: TRBV7-2; cdr3_nt: TGTGCCAGCAGCCGGACAGGGGACGGAAACACCATATATTTT; cdr3_aa: CASSRTGDGNTIYF
d_call: -; j_call: TRBJ1-6; clone_size: once; v_call: TRBV6-6; cdr3_nt: TGTGCCAGCAGTCTCCGTACTGAGGGACACCGAAGGAGGACACCCCTCCACTTT; cdr3_aa: CASSLRTEGHRRRTPLHF
d_call: TRBD2; j_call: TRBJ2-7; clone_size: -; v_call: TRBV7-2; cdr3_nt: TGTGCCAGCAGCTTAGCCCCTAGCGGCTACGAGCAGTACTTC; cdr3_aa: CASSLAPSGYEQYF
d_call: TRBD1; j_call: TRBJ2-7; clone_size: -; v_call: TRBV6-6; cdr3_nt: TGTGCCAGCAGCTCTGGACAGGGAGGTACCTACGAGCAGTACTTC; cdr3_aa: CASSSGQGGTYEQYF
d_call: -; j_call: TRBJ2-5; clone_size: once; v_call: TRBV27; cdr3_nt: TGTGCCAGCAGTGCAACAGGGACTATTGAGACCCAGTACTTC; cdr3_aa: CASSATGTIETQYF
d_call: -; j_call: TRBJ2-7; clone_size: -; v_call: TRBV6-5; cdr3_nt: TGTGCCAGCAGCGCTCTGTTTAAATCAGAGCAGTACTTC; cdr3_aa: CASSALFKSEQYF
d_call: -; j_call: TRBJ1-3; clone_size: -; v_call: TRBV6-5; cdr3_nt: TGTGCCAGCAGTTACACGACAGTAGCTGGAAACACCATATATTTT; cdr3_aa: CASSYTTVAGNTIYF
d_call: -; j_call: TRBJ2-7; clone_size: many; v_call: TRBV20-1; cdr3_nt: TGCAGTGCTAGTTCCGGGACATCGTTTACCTACGAGCAGTACTTC; cdr3_aa: CSASSGTSFTYEQYF
d_call: TRBD2; j_call: TRBJ2-7; clone_size: -; v_call: TRBV7-2; cdr3_nt: TGTGCCAGCAGCTTAGCGGGGCCAGCGGGAGTCCCCTACGAGCAGTACTTC; cdr3_aa: CASSLAGPAGVPYEQYF
d_call: -; j_call: TRBJ1-5; clone_size: -; v_call: TRBV6-2/TRBV6-3; cdr3_nt: TGTGCCAGCAGTCTAAAATATCAGCCCCAGCATTTT; cdr3_aa: CASSLKYQPQHF
d_call: -; j_call: TRBJ1-1; clone_size: -; v_call: TRBV11-2; cdr3_nt: TGTGCCAGCAGCCTAGGAATGAACACTGAAGCTTTCTTT; cdr3_aa: CASSLGMNTEAFF
d_call: TRBD1; j_call: TRBJ2-1; clone_size: -; v_call: TRBV5-1; cdr3_nt: TGCGCCAGCAGCTTGGGACAGGGGCTGAACAATGAGCAGTTCTTC; cdr3_aa: CASSLGQGLNNEQFF
d_call: TRBD1; j_call: TRBJ1-2; clone_size: few; v_call: TRBV29-1; cdr3_nt: TGCAGCGTCGTTACAGGGGGGGAGAGCTATGGCTACACCTTC; cdr3_aa: CSVVTGGESYGYTF
d_call: -; j_call: TRBJ1-1; clone_size: -; v_call: TRBV6-5; cdr3_nt: TGTGCCAGCAATAGAGAGGCGAACACTGAAGCTTTCTTT; cdr3_aa: CASNREANTEAFF
d_call: -; j_call: TRBJ1-2; clone_size: -; v_call: TRBV5-4; cdr3_nt: TGTGCCAGCAGCCCGTGGGGGGGCGTGGACTATGGCTACACCTTC; cdr3_aa: CASSPWGGVDYGYTF
d_call: -; j_call: TRBJ2-1; clone_size: -; v_call: TRBV11-3; cdr3_nt: TGTGCCAGCTCGAAGGGGGTCAATGAGCAGTTCTTC; cdr3_aa: CASSKGVNEQFF
d_call: -; j_call: TRBJ1-1; clone_size: -; v_call: TRBV5-4; cdr3_nt: TGTGCCAGCAGCTCCAGGGATTACACTGAAGCTTTCTTT; cdr3_aa: CASSSRDYTEAFF
d_call: TRBD1; j_call: TRBJ2-6; clone_size: -; v_call: TRBV30; cdr3_nt: TGTGCCTGGGGGACAGGGCCTGGGGCCAACGTCCTGACTTTC; cdr3_aa: CAWGTGPGANVLTF
d_call: TRBD2; j_call: TRBJ2-1; clone_size: -; v_call: TRBV6-2/TRBV6-3; cdr3_nt: TGTGCCAGCAGTTATATTAGCGGGACTAGCGGAAGGAGCTCCTACAATGAGCAGTTCTTC; cdr3_aa: CASSYISGTSGRSSYNEQFF
d_call: -; j_call: TRBJ1-1; clone_size: -; v_call: TRBV4-1; cdr3_nt: TGCGCCAGCAGCCAAGAACGGGGGGGAACTGAAGCTTTCTTT; cdr3_aa: CASSQERGGTEAFF
d_call: -; j_call: TRBJ1-1; clone_size: -; v_call: TRBV7-8; cdr3_nt: TGTGCCAGCAGCCTCAGGGGATGGACTGAAGCTTTCTTT; cdr3_aa: CASSLRGWTEAFF
d_call: -; j_call: TRBJ1-1; clone_size: -; v_call: TRBV5-4; cdr3_nt: TGTGCCAGCAGGGGAGACACGAGGTCCACTGAAGCTTTCTTT; cdr3_aa: CASRGDTRSTEAFF
d_call: -; j_call: TRBJ2-5; clone_size: -; v_call: TRBV9; cdr3_nt: TGTGCCAGCAGCGCCCCCCTAGGGGCGGGAGAGACCCAGTACTTC; cdr3_aa: CASSAPLGAGETQYF
d_call: -; j_call: TRBJ2-1; clone_size: -; v_call: TRBV15; cdr3_nt: TGTGCCACCAGGGGGCGGTATGGTGAGCAGTTCTTC; cdr3_aa: CATRGRYGEQFF
d_call: -; j_call: TRBJ1-3; clone_size: once; v_call: TRBV28; cdr3_nt: TGTGCCAGCAGCGAAGGGGGTGCCGGGGGGTTAAAGGCCATATATTTT; cdr3_aa: CASSEGGAGGLKAIYF
d_call: -; j_call: TRBJ2-6; clone_size: -; v_call: TRBV7-6; cdr3_nt: TGTGCCAGCAGCCCACAGGTCTCTGGGGCCAACGTCCTGACTTTC; cdr3_aa: CASSPQVSGANVLTF
d_call: TRBD2; j_call: TRBJ2-7; clone_size: -; v_call: TRBV7-6; cdr3_nt: TGTGCCAGCAGTCCACTAGCGGGGGGAGACTCCTACGAGCAGTACTTC; cdr3_aa: CASSPLAGGDSYEQYF
d_call: TRBD1; j_call: TRBJ2-7; clone_size: once; v_call: TRBV11-3; cdr3_nt: TGTGCCAGCAGCTTAGAGTGGGGGACAGAGTACGAGCAGTACTTC; cdr3_aa: CASSLEWGTEYEQYF
d_call: TRBD2; j_call: TRBJ2-3; clone_size: -; v_call: TRBV28; cdr3_nt: TGTGCCAGCAGTCTGGGTAAACTGAGCGGGAGGGGCCCAGATACGCAGTATTTT; cdr3_aa: CASSLGKLSGRGPDTQYF
d_call: -; j_call: TRBJ1-4; clone_size: -; v_call: TRBV3-1/TRBV3-2; cdr3_nt: TGTGCCAGCAGCCAAGCGGCGACTTCGGGAGGTATTGAAAAACTGTTTTTT; cdr3_aa: CASSQAATSGGIEKLFF
d_call: TRBD1; j_call: TRBJ1-5; clone_size: -; v_call: TRBV4-3; cdr3_nt: TGCGCCAGCAGCCAAGGGACAGGGGAAAGCAATCAGCCCCAGCATTTT; cdr3_aa: CASSQGTGESNQPQHF
d_call: TRBD2; j_call: TRBJ2-1; clone_size: -; v_call: TRBV2; cdr3_nt: TGTGCCAGCACCAGACTAGCGGGGGGATCATACAATGAGCAGTTCTTC; cdr3_aa: CASTRLAGGSYNEQFF
d_call: TRBD1; j_call: TRBJ1-3; clone_size: -; v_call: TRBV7-9; cdr3_nt: TGTGCCAGCAGCTTAGCCGGGACAGGGGTTGGAAACACCATATATTTT; cdr3_aa: CASSLAGTGVGNTIYF
d_call: -; j_call: TRBJ1-3; clone_size: -; v_call: TRBV28; cdr3_nt: TGTGCCAGCAGCCCCCGACAGACTATCTCTGGAAACACCATATATTTT; cdr3_aa: CASSPRQTISGNTIYF
d_call: TRBD1; j_call: TRBJ1-1; clone_size: -; v_call: TRBV5-8; cdr3_nt: TGTGCCAGCAGCCTAACCGGGACAGGGGATCGAGTACGCTCTGAAGCTTTCTTT; cdr3_aa: CASSLTGTGDRVRSEAFF
d_call: -; j_call: TRBJ1-1; clone_size: -; v_call: TRBV30; cdr3_nt: TGTGCCTGGAATATGTTGCACACTGAAGCTTTCTTT; cdr3_aa: CAWNMLHTEAFF